This T cell receptor beta chain comes out of a study of human T cells and chemical hapten exposure. General study findings and limits: Sensitizing with DPC caused no change in TCRs above 1 in 1000 frequency.

Trimming removed 1 base from V and 5 bases from J, with 18 bases in between. Germline V gene lookup returns CDR1 DFQATT and CDR2 SNEGSKA (reference sequence). This CDR3 contains 16 residues. Individual cDNA molecules each carried unique molecular identifiers attached by the library. Using its own MiXCR run on the RACE reads, TCRdb lists one record per CDR3 protein. This table has roughly 140,000 distinct CDR3 sequences, about an eighth appearing once. In this sample, this clonotype turned up many times. Antigen: not known. The time point is: patch test 2, 6 weeks after DPC sensitization. As to treatment: therapeutic diphenylcyclopropenone sensitization with weekly scalp DPC.

The TCR originated in a woman in her forties or fifties with alopecia areata. Some clones in this sample may be carry-over from other donors' samples. Sequences were derived from whole blood, sampled in connection with sensitization to the hapten diphenylcyclopropenone (DPC). The chain carries TRBV20-1 and TRBJ1-5; weak D call: TRBD1 (6 bases). The CDR3 region is CSARVLGQGRDQPQHF. CDR3 coding DNA: TGCAGTGCTAGAGTTCTCGGTCAGGGGAGAGATCAGCCCCAGCATTTT.